This entry features one TCR beta chain sequence. This clonotype has a count of ten or more. The target of this receptor is not known. No much larger clonotype is one base removed from it; base qualities were not supplied. Inclusive of the bounding cysteine and phenylalanine, the CDR3 is 14 residues long. The only DNA kept is the CDR3, 42 bases in frame from the first base. Trimming at the junction amounts to 3 bases on V and 2 bases on J, and the germline ends lie 11 bases apart. Reading the germline V gene (reference sequence) gives CDR1 DFQATT and CDR2 SNEGSKA. Library construction relied on 5' RACE. The sequencer was a NextSeq 500. To correct for sequencing error and PCR bias, the TCR library protocol tagged individual cDNA molecules with unique molecular identifiers. Both TCR alpha and beta chains were sequenced, and tight co-correlation was observed between alpha and beta sequence abundances in each sample. Per the authors' processing: Decombinator V4 was used to perform V gene, J gene and CDR3 annotation of TCR sequences. Expanded TCRs were defined as changing significantly between any two time points under a Poisson model with p below 0.0001. TCR abundances were normalised to the total number of TCRs sequenced per sample and expressed as counts per million. TRAV1-2 paired with TRAJ12, TRAJ20 or TRAJ33 defined MAIT TCRs, while TRAV10 paired with TRAJ18 defined iNKT TCRs. A search of VDJdb, accessed on 1 November 2021, was run for TCRs annotated to CMV, EBV and SARS-CoV-2, with TCRs annotated for multiple antigens excluded. TCRdb took the public reads, trimmed them with fastp at Q25, ran MiXCR for clone calling and kept in-frame beta chains. A single entry per CDR3 protein holds the most common genes and DNA from its merged rows. These V and J calls are TCRdb output, not the study's own analysis. This sample lists tens of thousands of distinct CDR3 sequences; more than 5% were detected once. About 7.8% of the sample comes from the top ten.

This was a case-control study nested in a cohort of healthcare workers in London, UK, who had nasopharyngeal swab PCR tests and blood samples taken every week. Healthcare workers were enrolled in the week of the UK lockdown, from 23 to 31 March 2020, and were followed every week for up to about 16 weeks. The entry originates in a study of early T cells in non-severe SARS-CoV-2 infection (dated by TCRdb to the early 2020s). Study-wide context: Because TCR sequencing was done on bulk RNA from unsorted whole blood, the alpha and beta chains could not be paired. Here is what the overall study found, with its caveats: VDJdb matching was skewed toward anti-spike CD8 responses and likely underestimated virus-specific expansions, missing private and CD4 specificities.

The clonotype comes from an adult who was a healthcare worker with PCR-confirmed SARS-CoV-2 infection or an uninfected control (not recorded which). The rearrangement combines TRBV20-1 with TRBJ2-1; a tentative D call is TRBD2 (6 bases match). Material: whole blood. The base sequence is TGCAGTGCTAGGCGGGATGGCGCCTACAATGAGCAGTTCTTC. Protein translation: CSARRDGAYNEQFF.